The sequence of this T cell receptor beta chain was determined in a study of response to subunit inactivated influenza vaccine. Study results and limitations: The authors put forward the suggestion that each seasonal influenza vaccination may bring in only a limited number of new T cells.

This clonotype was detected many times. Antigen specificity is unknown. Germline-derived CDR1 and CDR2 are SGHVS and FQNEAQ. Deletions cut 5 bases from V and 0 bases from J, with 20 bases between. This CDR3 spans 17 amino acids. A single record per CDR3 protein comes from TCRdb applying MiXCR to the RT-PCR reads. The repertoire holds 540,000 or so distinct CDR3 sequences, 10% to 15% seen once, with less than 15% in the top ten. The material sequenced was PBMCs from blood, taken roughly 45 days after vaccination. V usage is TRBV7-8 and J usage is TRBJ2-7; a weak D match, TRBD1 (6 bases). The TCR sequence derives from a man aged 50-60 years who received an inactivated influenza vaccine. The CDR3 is CASSQLPGTYYSYEQYF. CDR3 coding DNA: TGTGCCAGCAGCCAACTTCCCGGGACATATTACTCCTACGAGCAGTACTTC.